This TCR beta chain was sequenced during a study of OX40 agonist ivuxolimab in advanced cancers. Study information: Patient treatment consisted of intravenous ivuxolimab administration every 2 weeks at 0.01 to 10 mg/kg.

The table came from immunoSEQ multiplex PCR; TCRdb's copy has only in-frame clones and leaves some out. Of about 27,000 clones in the sample, 65% to 90% were seen once. Comments on this clone: What it recognizes is unknown.

In germline, CDR1 is ENHRY, CDR2 SYGVKD. Trimming cost V 6 bases and J 5 bases; bases outside gene matches: 7. This CDR3 is built from 14 residues. Findings of the study overall: Clones of CD4+ and CD8+ blood T cells grew by week 6 at doses of 0.1 to 3.0 mg/kg. Low normalized T-cell clonal expansion also characterized some of the nonresponders.

Sequenced material: CD4+ or CD8+ T cells sorted from blood, taken in a trial of the OX40 agonist ivuxolimab. The chain links TRBV10-3 to TRBJ2-5; 9 bases map to TRBD1. This clonotype was obtained from an adult with an advanced solid tumor such as melanoma, head and neck, liver or kidney cancer. CDR3 region: CAISAGQGMETQYF. The DNA of the CDR3 is TGTGCCATCAGCGCGGGACAGGGAATGGAGACCCAGTACTTC.